A single sample gave rise to the 11 T cell receptor beta chains below, sequenced in a study of T cell clonality in common variable immunodeficiency (dated by TCRdb to 2015 to 2017). Receptor amplification or capture employed the immunoSEQ multiplex PCR assay. This is the immuneACCESS table as TCRdb keeps it, with only in-frame sequences that have V and J called. A part of the clones is gone; compared with another copy, unresolved V genes explain less than half, and the rest is unexplained. Listed for this sample are over 55,000 clones, none observed only a single time. The ten largest clones capture over 1.5% of the sample. Sequenced material: peripheral blood mononuclear cells. The receptors come from a person aged 18 to 75 in good health.

This clone was counted many times. Read data end 3 residues before the CDR3 end; the end is taken from the germline J gene. The genes are TRBV4-2 and TRBJ1-5, with D maybe TRBD1 (5 bases). Between the trimmed V and J ends, which lost 0 bases and 6 bases, there was a span of 12 bases. Germline-derived CDR1 and CDR2 are LGHNA and YNFKEQ. CDR3 length: 15 residues. The CDR3 bases that were read are TGTGCCAGCAGCCAAGAGGCGGGGGGAGGTCAGCCC. Translating it yields CASSQEAGGGQP. The full-length CDR3 reads as CASSQEAGGGQPQHF.

Many counts were recorded for this clone. CDR3 sequence: CAISEYQGLTDTQYF. Partial CDR3 DNA: TGTGCCATCAGTGAGTACCAGGGGCTGACAGATACG. The V and J genes are TRBV10-3 and TRBJ2-3; possibly TRBD1 for D (6 bases). Sequencing ends 3 residues short of the CDR3 end; the germline J gene provides the rest. Trimming left V 1 base short and J 3 bases short, with 11 bases between. CDR3 length equals 15 residues. In germline, CDR1 is ENHRY, CDR2 SYGVKD.

This clone was recorded many times. The sequence runs out 3 residues before the end of the CDR3; the remainder is reconstructed from the germline J gene. The chain combines TRBV2 with TRBJ2-7; 12 nucleotides line up with TRBD1. Germline CDR1 reads SNHLY; CDR2 reads FYNNEI. Trimming removed 3 bases from V and 5 bases from J; junction bases left unmatched: 5. The CDR3 is 15 amino acids. The CDR3 bases that were read are TGTGCCAGCAGTGACGGGGGACAGGGGGCTGACGAG. It is translated as CASSDGGQGADE. The whole CDR3 is CASSDGGQGADEQYF.

This clone has a count of ten or more. The read terminates 3 residues ahead of where the CDR3 ends, so the germline J gene completes it. The rearrangement links TRBV20-1 to TRBJ2-3, with TRBD2 identical over 11 bases. Germline V gene data show CDR1 as DFQATT and CDR2 as SNEGSKA (reference sequence). Losses at the gene ends were 2 bases for V and 5 bases for J; bases not matched to a gene: 6. The CDR3 runs to 15 residues. The CDR3 protein is CSARPGLAELDTQYF. The CDR3 DNA, read in part, is TGCAGTGCTAGACCGGGACTAGCGGAGCTAGATACG.

This clone was seen many times. The sequenced fragment ends 3 residues before the CDR3 boundary, so the rest is inferred from the germline J gene. The chain carries TRBV5-4 and TRBJ2-2, with D possibly being TRBD1 or TRBD2 (5 bases each). Germline loops: CDR1 SGHNT, CDR2 YYREEE (reference sequence). This CDR3 contains 15 residues. With 1 base removed from V and 6 bases from J, the gap between germline ends came to 13 bases. Incomplete CDR3 DNA: TGTGCCAGCAGCTTGCCAGGGAGAGAATCCGGGGAG. Translated, it gives CASSLPGRESGE. The complete CDR3 reads CASSLPGRESGELFF.

At least ten counts were recorded for this clone. The read comes to an end 3 residues before the CDR3 does, leaving the germline J gene to fill in the end. This chain connects TRBV12-3 or TRBV12-4 to TRBJ1-1, with 10 positions matching TRBD1. The V segment lost 5 bases and the J segment 1 base; nucleotides outside the gene matches: 4. The CDR3 length is 15 residues. Here the CDR3 reads CASSPGTGANTEAFF. The part of the CDR3 DNA that was read is TGTGCCAGCAGTCCCGGGACAGGGGCGAACACTGAA.

This clone appeared many times. The missing CDR3 end, 3 residues past where the read stops, is filled in from the germline J gene. The V and J genes are TRBV3-1 (or the pseudogene TRBV3-2) and TRBJ2-2, with 9 bases aligning to TRBD1. CDR1 is LGHDT, CDR2 YNNKEL, per germline (reference sequence). The CDR3 sequence is 15 residues long. Germline trimming cut 3 bases from V and 5 bases from J; bases unmatched to any gene: 4. The CDR3 loop is CASSHDRGTTGELFF. Partial CDR3 DNA: TGTGCCAGCAGCCATGACAGGGGGACGACCGGGGAG.

This clone has ten or more counts. The read ends 3 residues shy of where the CDR3 ends; the end is completed using the germline J gene. V gene TRBV30 combines with J gene TRBJ2-5, with 7 bases that match TRBD2. The V and J ends lost 1 base and 4 bases, in that order; junction bases with no gene match: 0. CDR3 length: 12 residues. Germline CDR1 is GTSNPN and CDR2 is SVGIG (reference sequence). Incomplete CDR3 DNA: TGTGCCTGGAGTGGCGGGGGAGAGACC. It codes for CAWSGGGET. The whole CDR3 is CAWSGGGETQYF.

This clone was seen many times. From the germline J gene comes the end of the CDR3, since the read stops 3 residues before it. This chain uses TRBV28 with TRBJ2-2, with D possibly TRBD1 on 6 matching bases. Germline values: CDR1 MDHEN, CDR2 SYDVKM. With 7 bases removed from V and 2 bases from J, the gap between germline ends came to 17 bases. The CDR3 has 16 residues. The covered CDR3 bases are TGTGCCAGCACCTTCATCAGGACAGCTAACACCGGGGAG. Translating gives CASTFIRTANTGE. The CDR3 in full is CASTFIRTANTGELFF.

This clone was recorded at least ten times. The read is 3 residues too short to cover the CDR3 end, so that end is filled in from the germline J gene. This sequence joins TRBV5-1 and TRBJ2-5; 9 bases fit TRBD2. This CDR3 is 16 amino acids long. With 4 bases clipped from V and 5 bases from J, the junction kept 12 bases outside the gene matches. The germline V gene has CDR1 SGHRS and CDR2 YFSETQ. CDR3 DNA, as far as it was read: TGCGCCAGCAGCACCGGACTAGCGCCCATTGGGGAGACC. Amino acid sequence: CASSTGLAPIGET. The whole CDR3 sequence reads CASSTGLAPIGETQYF.

In its sample, this clone was seen many times. The CDR3 region is CASSLGLSSSYEQYF. The part of the CDR3 DNA that was read is TGTGCCAGCAGCCTGGGACTATCGAGCTCCTACGAG. This chain joins TRBV7-2 and TRBJ2-7; 7 bases align to TRBD2. The DNA ends 3 residues before the CDR3 does, and the rest of the CDR3 is filled in from the germline J gene. Germline CDR1 SGHTA, CDR2 FQGNSA. CDR3 size: 15 residues. Trimming cost V 5 bases and J 0 bases; bases outside gene matches: 7.